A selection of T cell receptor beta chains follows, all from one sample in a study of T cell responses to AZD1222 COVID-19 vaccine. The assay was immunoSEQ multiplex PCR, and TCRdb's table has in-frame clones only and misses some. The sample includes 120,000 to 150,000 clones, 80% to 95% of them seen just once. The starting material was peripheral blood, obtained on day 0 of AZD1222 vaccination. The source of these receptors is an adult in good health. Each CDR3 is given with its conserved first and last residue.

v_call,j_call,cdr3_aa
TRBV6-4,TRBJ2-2,CASSDSAGVGELFF
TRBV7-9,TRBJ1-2,CASSGSGTNYGYTF
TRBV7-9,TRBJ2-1,CASSPSPGGVNEQFF
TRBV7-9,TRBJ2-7,CASSDYRRSSYEQYF
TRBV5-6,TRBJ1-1,CASSLGQSMNTEAFF
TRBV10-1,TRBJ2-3,CASSPTGASDTQYF
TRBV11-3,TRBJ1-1,CASSLRGSGPEAFF
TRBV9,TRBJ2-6,CASSVVLSGANVLTF
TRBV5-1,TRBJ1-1,CASSMTGSGSAFF
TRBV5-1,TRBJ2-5,CASSRGQVVEETQYF
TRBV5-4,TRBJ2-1,CASSTPGLALGEQFF
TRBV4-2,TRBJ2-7,CASSQDGTSPYEQYF
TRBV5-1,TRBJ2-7,CASSRAGADEQYF
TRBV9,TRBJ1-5,CASSVEAQGTRQPQHF
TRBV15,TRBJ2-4,CATQELTFAAKNIQYF
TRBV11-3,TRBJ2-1,CASSKVGTQFYEQFF
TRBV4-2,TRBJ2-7,CASSQGRNFYEQYF
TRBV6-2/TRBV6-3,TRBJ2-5,CASSYFLQGGSQETQYF
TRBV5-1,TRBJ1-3,CASSVGTGPGYF
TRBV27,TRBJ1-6,CASRGTPRGSPLHF
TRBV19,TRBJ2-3,CASSQREKTDTQYF
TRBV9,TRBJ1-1,CASSGPNRLNTEAFF
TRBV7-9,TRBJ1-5,CASSPGVSNQPQHF
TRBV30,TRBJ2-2,CAWAHNSGGELFF
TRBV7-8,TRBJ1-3,CASRPTSSGNTIYF
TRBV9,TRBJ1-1,CASSPGHQINTEAFF
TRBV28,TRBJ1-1,CASSFPRRTEAFF
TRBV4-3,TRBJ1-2,CASSQDRTTNYGYTF
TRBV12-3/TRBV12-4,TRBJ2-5,CASSLIEGETQYF
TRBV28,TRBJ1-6,CASSPGIRGSGSPLHF
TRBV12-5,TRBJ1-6,CASGEQGFESPLHF
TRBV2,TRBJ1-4,CASRNGEEKLFF
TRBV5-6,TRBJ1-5,CASSLTGPGNQPQHF
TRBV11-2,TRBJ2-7,CASSLYRGYEQYF
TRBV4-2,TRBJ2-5,CASSTRLGQETQYF
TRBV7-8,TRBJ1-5,CASSPHRLQPQHF
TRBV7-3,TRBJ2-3,CASSPYGTDTQYF
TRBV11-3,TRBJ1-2,CASSFGPTVGGYTF
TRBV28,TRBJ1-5,CASRVGGNQPQHF
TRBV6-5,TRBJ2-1,CASRNNRGEQFF
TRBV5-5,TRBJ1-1,CASRVLHTEAFF
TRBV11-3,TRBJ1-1,CASSIAEYGTEAFF
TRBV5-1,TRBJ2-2,CASSGSIQGAGELFF
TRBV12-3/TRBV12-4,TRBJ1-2,CASSPGQNYGYTF
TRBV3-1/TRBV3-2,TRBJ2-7,CASSPGLPEFYEQYF
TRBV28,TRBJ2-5,CASLPGGGSPQETQYF
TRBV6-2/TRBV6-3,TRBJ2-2,CASSASGAGELFF
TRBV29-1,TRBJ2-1,CSANREAWGNEQFF
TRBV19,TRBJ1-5,CASKGGYYQPQHF
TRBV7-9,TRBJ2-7,CASSLYGEQYF
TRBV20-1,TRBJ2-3,CSASRIMGGADTQYF
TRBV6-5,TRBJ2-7,CASTDLAGGFYEQYF
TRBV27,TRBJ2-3,CASSQKRSREGADTQYF
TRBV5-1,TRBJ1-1,CASALVGGENTEAFF
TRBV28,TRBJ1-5,CASSLRGAGYQPQHF
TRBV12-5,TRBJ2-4,CASGFQRLAKNIQYF
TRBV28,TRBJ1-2,CASSLEGAWNGYTF
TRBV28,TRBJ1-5,CASSPNRGYQPQHF
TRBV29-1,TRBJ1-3,CSVEISGNTIYF